This T cell receptor beta chain was sequenced for a study of blood T cell repertoires in COVID-19. Study context: PBMCs, B-cell-depleted T cells, or T cells were the source of the cDNA or gDNA that made up the material.

Original processing methods: It was from reference gene primer amplification that nucleated cell counts were estimated. TCRdb keeps only in-frame clones here, not all; method: immunoSEQ multiplex PCR. The DNA was the basis for D and trimming; V, J and clone size are from that table. Here the sample spans about 140,000 clones, approximately 83% being singletons. Germline loops: CDR1 SGHTA, CDR2 FQGTGA. The CDR3 length is 15 residues. The V gene lost 2 bases and the J gene lost 3 bases, with 11 bases spanning the gap. The receptor's source is a woman aged 55-75 years with acute or convalescent COVID-19. The genes are TRBV7-3 and TRBJ2-1; TRBD1 is a possible D gene (7 bases). Specimen: peripheral blood. The CDR3: CASSLGQGGYNEQFF. The CDR3 DNA reads as TGTGCCAGCAGCTTAGGGCAGGGGGGCTACAATGAGCAGTTCTTC.